This is a list of T cell receptor beta chains from one sample in a study of OX40 agonist ivuxolimab in advanced cancers. Repertoires were generated with immunoSEQ multiplex PCR, while TCRdb's copy carries only in-frame clones and drops some. The sample holds tens of thousands of clones; more than 70% are singletons and the top ten take 0.2% to 0.25%. The sequencing used CD4+ or CD8+ T cells sorted from blood, collected in a trial of the OX40 agonist ivuxolimab. These receptors were taken from an adult with an advanced solid tumor such as melanoma, head and neck, liver or kidney cancer. The CDR3 runs from the conserved cysteine through the conserved F or W. A D gene is named only where the DNA matches it firmly. Clone sizes are given selectively: once, few, many, or a class where the clone is expanded.

TRBJ1-5 TRBV5-6 TRBD1 . TGTGCCAGCAGCTTGGGAGGACAGGGCAATCAGCCCCAGCATTTT CASSLGGQGNQPQHF
TRBJ2-1 TRBV9 TRBD1 . TGTGCCAGCAGCGTAGTGGGACAGGGAACCTACAATGAGCAGTTCTTC CASSVVGQGTYNEQFF
TRBJ2-7 TRBV6-5 . once TGTGCCAGCAGTCCATCAGTACCCTACGAGCAGTACTTC CASSPSVPYEQYF
TRBJ2-5 TRBV4-3 TRBD2 . TGCGCCAGCAGCCAAGATGCGGGGGAGTGGGTCGCGGGTGGAGAGACCCAGTACTTC CASSQDAGEWVAGGETQYF
TRBJ2-1 TRBV28 . . TGTGCCAGCAGTTTAAATACCGCAGGGAACAATGAGCAGTTCTTC CASSLNTAGNNEQFF
TRBJ2-1 TRBV2 . . TGTGCCAGCAGTGGAGGTGGGGGCAAAAGCTCCTACAATGAGCAGTTCTTC CASSGGGGKSSYNEQFF
TRBJ2-2 TRBV5-1 TRBD1 . TGCGCCAGCAGCACGGGACAGACCTCCACCGGGGAGCTGTTTTTT CASSTGQTSTGELFF
TRBJ2-1 TRBV6-5 TRBD1 . TGTGCCAGCAGTGCCTTTGGACAGGCCTACAATGAGCAGTTCTTC CASSAFGQAYNEQFF
TRBJ2-5 TRBV2 . . TGTGCCAGCAGCGAATCCCCCACTGCGGAGACCCAGTACTTC CASSESPTAETQYF
TRBJ1-2 TRBV11-1 . . TGTGCCAGCAGCTTAGAAGTGAACTATGGCTACACCTTC CASSLEVNYGYTF
TRBJ1-1 TRBV30 TRBD1 few TGTGCAACTAAATCCAGACCGGACAGGGCCACTGAAGCTTTCTTT CATKSRPDRATEAFF
TRBJ1-6 TRBV28 . . TGTGCCAGCGGGACGAGTAATTCACCCCTCCACTTT CASGTSNSPLHF
TRBJ2-1 TRBV2 TRBD2 . TGTGCCAGCGGGAATCAACTAGCGATAAGGCCCGGTGAGCAGTTCTTC CASGNQLAIRPGEQFF
TRBJ2-1 TRBV28 TRBD2 few TGTGCCAGCCCGATGGTAGCGGGAGACAGACTTAACTACAATGAGCAGTTCTTC CASPMVAGDRLNYNEQFF
TRBJ1-2 TRBV6-5 . . TGTGCCAGCAGAAGGGACCGCAAGGCCTATGGCTACACCTTC CASRRDRKAYGYTF
TRBJ2-2 TRBV27 . . TGTGCCAGCAGTCGGGACCCCTCAGGTCCCGGGGAGCTGTTTTTT CASSRDPSGPGELFF
TRBJ1-1 TRBV5-1 . once TGCGCCAGCAGCTTGGGAGGGGCTGACACTGAAGCTTTCTTT CASSLGGADTEAFF
TRBJ2-1 TRBV18 TRBD2 . TGTGCCAGCTCACAGCGGGGCCGCTCCTACAATGAGCAGTTCTTC CASSQRGRSYNEQFF
TRBJ2-7 TRBV7-9 . . TGTGCCAGCGGGGGAGGGGGAAGGTACGAGCAGTACTTC CASGGGGRYEQYF
TRBJ2-3 TRBV30 . . TGTGCCTGGAAACGACAGCATAGCACAGATACGCAGTATTTT CAWKRQHSTDTQYF